This T cell receptor (beta chain) came from a study of blood T cell repertoires in COVID-19 (dated by TCRdb to about 2020). General notes on the study: Samples from collaborators originated in the United States, Italy and Spain and spanned both the acute and convalescent phases of COVID-19. Where available, HLA class I and class II types were obtained from metadata supplied by the sample provider rather than from assay-based typing. The prospective study material was composed of cDNA or gDNA derived from T cells, B-cell-depleted T cells, or PBMCs. Deeply sampled blood TCRbeta repertoires from subjects exposed to, actively infected with, or recovered from COVID-19 were included in the dataset. The repertoires were made available in a free public database intended to serve as a resource for research on the immune response to SARS-CoV-2. Samples were obtained from the ongoing ImmuneRACE study (first 160 participants) and from some 1,200 subjects provided by 6 global collaborators. A de-identified subject ID, COVID-19 status, age in years and sex were almost always included in the sample metadata. General findings and caveats noted by the study authors: The amount of clinical and demographic metadata varied by source and participant and was provided uncurated.

To note about this clone: Its antigen is not yet known. Base qualities are missing; no much larger clone stands one base away.

TCRbeta CDR3 regions were amplified from genomic DNA by means of the immunoSEQ Assay, a bias-controlled multiplex PCR. In the paper's pipeline: Within the assay, amplification of reference gene primers was used to estimate how many nucleated cells each sample contained. To quantify the absolute abundance of each unique TCRbeta CDR3 rearrangement, sequence reads were collapsed and filtered. For each sample, productive Simpson clonality was calculated by taking the square root of Simpson's diversity index across productive rearrangements. In its TCRdb copy, this immuneACCESS table keeps in-frame sequences only and misses some clones. Where compared with another copy, unresolved V genes explain less than half of these, and the others have no known cause. That table furnishes V, J and clone size, whereas the DNA furnished D and trimming. A total of 140,000 to 150,000 clones appear in this sample, nearly 90% of them only once. Of the sample, approximately 1.8% falls within the top ten clones.

The CDR3 numbers 15 residues from cysteine through phenylalanine. This entry keeps only the CDR3 DNA: 45 bases, framed from base 1. V drops 5 bases and J drops 1 base, leaving 14 bases in between. CDR1 is given as SGHNT and CDR2 as YENEEA, both from the germline V gene. The collaborating institutions used their own protocols to collect whole blood in K2EDTA tubes. Collaborator samples were shipped for TCRbeta analysis as frozen whole blood, isolated PBMCs, or DNA extracted from either sample type. Sequenced material: peripheral blood. Recombination joined TRBV11-3 with TRBJ2-5; the D segment cannot be called with confidence. The TCR was taken from a man in his 70s with acute or convalescent COVID-19. CDR3 sequence: CASSHNGPGQETQYF. Here is the DNA: TGTGCCAGCAGCCACAACGGTCCGGGCCAAGAGACCCAGTACTTC. Reference TRBV11-3 and TRBJ2-5 proteins supply the regions before and after the CDR3; the full variable domain is: EAGVVQSPRYKIIEKKQPVAFWCNPISGHNTLYWYLQNLGQGPELLIRYENEEAVDDSQLPKDRFSAERLKGVDSTLKIQPAELGDSAVYLCASSHNGPGQETQYFGPGTRLLVL.